The rows below give T cell receptor beta chains drawn from one sample of a study of cytomegalovirus exposure and HLA in healthy donors. TCRdb's copy holds only in-frame clones and misses some; the assay was immunoSEQ multiplex PCR. In the table there are about 96,000 clones, roughly 74% of which are singletons. The material sequenced was PBMCs. Receptors originate from a female donor in good health and CMV-seropositive. Each CDR3 is given with its conserved first and last residue. D genes are given only for firm matches. Expanded clones are given a class, and other clones once, few, many or no size at all.

. | . | TRBJ2-1 | TRBV30 | TGTGCCTGGAGGCCCCCAGGCCCAGAGCAGTTCTTC | CAWRPPGPEQFF
. | TRBD1 | TRBJ1-5 | TRBV7-6 | TGTGCCAGCAGCTTAGGGGCCTCCGGACAGGGGTGGGTTCAGCCCCAGCATTTT | CASSLGASGQGWVQPQHF
. | TRBD1 | TRBJ1-2 | TRBV28 | TGTGCCAGCAGCCGCCACGACAGGGCGGTAGATGGCTACACCTTC | CASSRHDRAVDGYTF
. | TRBD2 | TRBJ2-1 | TRBV11-2 | TGTGCCAGCAGCTTAGACGGGACTAGCGGGGGGTGGGAGCAGTTCTTC | CASSLDGTSGGWEQFF
. | TRBD1 | TRBJ2-7 | TRBV15 | TGTGCCACCAGCAGGGACAGGGGGGTGTACGAGCAGTACTTC | CATSRDRGVYEQYF
. | . | TRBJ1-4 | TRBV2 | TGTGCCAGCATAGGGGCTGAAAAACTGTTTTTT | CASIGAEKLFF
. | . | TRBJ2-1 | TRBV19 | TGTGCCAGTTTTTCCATAGCGCGTGAGCAGTTCTTC | CASFSIAREQFF
. | TRBD1 | TRBJ2-1 | TRBV19 | TGTGCCAGGAGGGGCAGGGGGCGCGACAATGAGCAGTTCTTC | CARRGRGRDNEQFF
. | . | TRBJ2-7 | TRBV7-2 | TGTGCCAGCAGCTTAAGGCCGGGGGAGAACTACGAGCAGTACTTC | CASSLRPGENYEQYF
. | . | TRBJ1-5 | TRBV23-1 | TGCGCCAGCAGTCTGGCAGAGGATAGCAATCAGCCCCAGCATTTT | CASSLAEDSNQPQHF
. | . | TRBJ1-2 | TRBV10-2 | TGCGCCAGCAGTGAGTCTTGGTTGAGCTATGGCTACACCTTC | CASSESWLSYGYTF
. | TRBD1 | TRBJ1-2 | TRBV6-4 | TGTGCCAGCACCGGACAGGCCTATGGCTACACCTTC | CASTGQAYGYTF
. | . | TRBJ1-2 | TRBV12-1 | TGTGCCAGCAGCCGTTACAGGGGGCGCGGGTGTGGCTACACCTTC | CASSRYRGRGCGYTF
. | . | TRBJ2-5 | TRBV14 | TGTGCCAGCAGCCAAGCCAACAGGGAAGAGACCCAGTACTTC | CASSQANREETQYF
. | . | TRBJ1-4 | TRBV30 | TGTGCCTGGAGGGTAACAGCTAATGAAAAACTGTTTTTT | CAWRVTANEKLFF
. | TRBD2 | TRBJ2-3 | TRBV11-2 | TGTGCCAGCAGCCTACTAGCGGGGGGCTCCACAGATACGCAGTATTTT | CASSLLAGGSTDTQYF
. | . | TRBJ2-1 | TRBV29-1 | TGCAGCGTTGAAGGGCAGGTCAGCAATGAGCAGTTCTTC | CSVEGQVSNEQFF
few | . | TRBJ2-1 | TRBV7-6 | TGTGCCAGCAGCTTTATGAGCGGGCCTAACCCCGACAATGAGCAGTTCTTC | CASSFMSGPNPDNEQFF
. | TRBD1 | TRBJ2-7 | TRBV11-2 | TGTGCCAGCAGCTCGGACAGGGTTCGCTACGAGCAGTACTTC | CASSSDRVRYEQYF
. | TRBD2 | TRBJ2-1 | TRBV15 | TGTGCCACCAGCAGAGCACTAGCGGGGTGGAATGAGCAGTTCTTC | CATSRALAGWNEQFF
once | TRBD1 | TRBJ1-1 | TRBV28 | TGTGCCAGCAGTCTTCTAGGACAGGGGGCGACTGAAGCTTTCTTT | CASSLLGQGATEAFF
. | . | TRBJ1-2 | TRBV29-1 | TGCAGCGTTGGAGAAGGGGGTAGGGTCTCGGGTGACTATGGCTACACCTTC | CSVGEGGRVSGDYGYTF
. | TRBD1 | TRBJ2-7 | TRBV7-2 | TGTGCCAGCAGCCCAGGGACAGGGGGGCCCTACGAGCAGTACTTC | CASSPGTGGPYEQYF
. | TRBD1 | TRBJ2-3 | TRBV7-2 | TGTGCCAGCAGCTTAGAGGGTTTCAGGGGGGATACGCAGTATTTT | CASSLEGFRGDTQYF
. | . | TRBJ2-5 | TRBV5-4 | TGTGCCAGCAGCTTGATTCGGGAGACCCAGTACTTC | CASSLIRETQYF
. | . | TRBJ2-1 | TRBV7-2 | TGTGCCAGCAGCTTAAACCCCGCGGTCAATGAGCAGTTCTTC | CASSLNPAVNEQFF
. | . | TRBJ2-3 | TRBV9 | TGTGCCAGCAGCGTAGACGAGGGAGATACGCAGTATTTT | CASSVDEGDTQYF
once | TRBD1 | TRBJ1-1 | TRBV2 | TGTGCCAGCAGCGAGACAGGGATGAACACTGAAGCTTTCTTT | CASSETGMNTEAFF
few | . | TRBJ1-1 | TRBV2 | TGTGCCAGCAGGGGCAGGGTGAACACTGAAGCTTTCTTT | CASRGRVNTEAFF
. | TRBD1 | TRBJ2-7 | TRBV4-3 | TGCGCCAGCAGCCAAGAACCGGGACAGGGCTACGAGCAGTACTTC | CASSQEPGQGYEQYF
. | . | TRBJ2-7 | TRBV30 | TGTGCCTGGAGTCGCTCCGGGGGCTACGAGCAGTACTTC | CAWSRSGGYEQYF
. | . | TRBJ1-2 | TRBV6-1 | TGTGCCAGCAGTGAGTACTCTAACTATGGCTACACCTTC | CASSEYSNYGYTF
. | . | TRBJ1-3 | TRBV28 | TGTGCCAGCAGGCCGGCAGGGTCAGGAAACACCATATATTTT | CASRPAGSGNTIYF
. | TRBD2 | TRBJ2-1 | TRBV11-2 | TGTGCCAGCAGCCCCGCCGGGACTAGCGGTGACAATGAGCAGTTCTTC | CASSPAGTSGDNEQFF
. | . | TRBJ1-2 | TRBV7-2 | TGTGCCAGCAGCACAAACGGGGGTAGTAACTATGGCTACACCTTC | CASSTNGGSNYGYTF
. | . | TRBJ2-1 | TRBV28 | TGTGCCAGCACCCTCGCGGGCCCCTACAATGAGCAGTTCTTC | CASTLAGPYNEQFF
. | . | TRBJ1-5 | TRBV29-1 | TGCAGCGTTCTTGAGGGAGGTCAGCCCCAGCATTTT | CSVLEGGQPQHF
. | . | TRBJ2-7 | TRBV5-1 | TGCGCCAGCAGCTCTGACACAACAACCTCCTACGAGCAGTACTTC | CASSSDTTTSYEQYF
. | . | TRBJ2-7 | TRBV7-2 | TGTGCCAGCAGCTCGACAGGAGCCTACGAGCAGTACTTC | CASSSTGAYEQYF
. | TRBD1 | TRBJ2-7 | TRBV6-5 | TGTGCCAGCAGGCTCCGGGACAGGGGGACCTACGAGCAGTACTTC | CASRLRDRGTYEQYF
. | TRBD2 | TRBJ2-7 | TRBV5-1 | TGCGCCAGCAGCTTGGCGAGGACTAGACTCTACGAGCAGTACTTC | CASSLARTRLYEQYF
. | . | TRBJ1-1 | TRBV25-1 | TGTGCCAGCAGTGAATGTAGGAGGGAGATGAACACTGAAGCTTTCTTT | CASSECRREMNTEAFF
. | . | TRBJ1-5 | TRBV4-3 | TGCGCCAGCAGCCATCCGGAGGGGGGGGGCAATCAGCCCCAGCATTTT | CASSHPEGGGNQPQHF
. | . | TRBJ1-6 | TRBV2 | TGTGCCAGCAGTGAACAGGGGACCTCCTCACCCCTCCACTTT | CASSEQGTSSPLHF
few | . | TRBJ2-1 | TRBV28 | TGTGCCAGCAGTTCGGGACTTCACAATGAGCAGTTCTTC | CASSSGLHNEQFF
few | TRBD1 | TRBJ2-6 | TRBV7-3 | TGTGCCAGCAGCTCAACGACAGGGTCTGGGGCCAACGTCCTGACTTTC | CASSSTTGSGANVLTF
. | TRBD2 | TRBJ2-3 | TRBV7-6 | TGTGCCAGCAGCCTAACGGGACTAGTGGGTACGCAGTATTTT | CASSLTGLVGTQYF
. | TRBD1 | TRBJ1-2 | TRBV30 | TGTGCCTGGAATGGACAGGAACTTAACTATGGCTACACCTTC | CAWNGQELNYGYTF
. | . | TRBJ2-1 | TRBV6-6 | TGTGCCAGCGAAGGACAGAAACCTTACAATGAGCAGTTCTTC | CASEGQKPYNEQFF
. | . | TRBJ2-7 | TRBV7-9 | TGTGCCAGCACCCTCGGCAGGGGCGCGGAGTACGAGCAGTACTTC | CASTLGRGAEYEQYF
. | . | TRBJ2-1 | TRBV9 | TGTGCCAGCAGCCCCGACAATGAGCAGTTCTTC | CASSPDNEQFF
few | . | TRBJ2-1 | TRBV7-3 | TGTGCCAGCAGCAATCTAGCGTTCGATGAGCAGTTCTTC | CASSNLAFDEQFF
. | TRBD2 | TRBJ2-5 | TRBV18 | TGTGCCAGCTCACCAAGCGGGACGGAGACCCAGTACTTC | CASSPSGTETQYF